These 10 T cell receptor beta chains were all obtained from the same sample, sequenced in a study of memory CD4+ T cells and cytomegalovirus serostatus. Clones were read by immunoSEQ multiplex PCR, and TCRdb kept only the in-frame ones, dropping some. This sample yields around 50,000 clones, of which about 74% are seen a single time; more than 0.95% belongs to the top ten. Single viable CD3+CD4+CD8-CD45RO+ cells were sorted as the memory CD4+ T cells. The sequenced sample consisted of memory CD4+ T cells from blood. Receptors were obtained from an adult in good health and CMV-seropositive.

The CDR3 spells CASSEASGGKETQYF. As DNA, the CDR3 is TGTGCCAGCAGTGAGGCTAGCGGGGGGAAAGAGACCCAGTACTTC. The chain carries TRBV2 and TRBJ2-5; the match to TRBD2 covers 11 bases. V shed 3 bases and J 3 bases; nucleotides not matched to a gene: 3. This CDR3 has 15 residues. Germline-derived CDR1 and CDR2 are SNHLY and FYNNEI.

The chain combines TRBV5-1 with TRBJ1-4; 8 bases are a match to TRBD1. The CDR3 runs 16 residues. The J segment lost 8 bases and the V segment lost 4 bases, leaving 13 bases of the junction unmatched. Germline values: CDR1 SGHRS, CDR2 YFSETQ. DNA of the CDR3: TGCGCCAGCAGCACCACTTCCGGGACAGGATCCGAAAAACTGTTTTTT. This codes for CASSTTSGTGSEKLFF.

The chain uses TRBV23-1 and TRBJ1-1, with D possibly matching TRBD1 (5 bases). TRBV23-1 has ORF status, its function being uncertain. The CDR3 is made up of 19 amino acids. The ends were cut back, 4 bases at V and 0 bases at J, with 24 bases in the middle. In DNA form, the CDR3 reads TGCGCCAGCAGTCCTTCGAAGAAAGGACGTAGGGGAATGAACACTGAAGCTTTCTTT. Amino acids: CASSPSKKGRRGMNTEAFF.

This clone was seen a handful of times. This chain connects TRBV5-1 to TRBJ2-5; 7 bases are a match to TRBD1. The length of the CDR3 is 14 residues. The germline V gene encodes CDR1 SGHRS and CDR2 YFSETQ. V shed 4 bases and J 0 bases; nucleotides not matched to a gene: 3. Here the CDR3 reads CASSVGGNQETQYF. The CDR3 coding sequence is TGCGCCAGCAGCGTAGGGGGCAACCAAGAGACCCAGTACTTC.

This chain joins TRBV11-3 and TRBJ2-7, with D perhaps TRBD1 (5 bases). The CDR3 has 12 amino acids. Germline V gene lookup returns CDR1 SGHNT and CDR2 YENEEA. Trimming shortened V by 0 bases and J by 6 bases, and 6 bases separated the two germline ends. CDR3 in amino acids: CASSLDQGEQYF. Written as DNA, the CDR3 is TGTGCCAGCAGCTTAGATCAGGGCGAGCAGTACTTC.

In its sample, this clone was seen once. The chain uses TRBV18 and TRBJ2-1, with D perhaps TRBD2 (5 bases). Per the germline V gene, CDR1 is KGHSH and CDR2 is LQKENI. This CDR3 is 16 amino acids long. V was shortened by 6 bases and J by 5 bases, with 20 bases between the two germline ends. CDR3: CASSNYDLEDHNEQFF. For the CDR3, the DNA is TGTGCCAGCTCGAACTACGATCTGGAGGACCACAATGAGCAGTTCTTC. Supplemented by reference TRBV18 and TRBJ2-1, the full variable domain reads NAGVMQNPRHLVRRRGQEARLRCSPMKGHSHVYWYRQLPEEGLKFMVYLQKENIIDESGMPKERFSAEFPKEGPSILRIQQVVRGDSAAYFCASSNYDLEDHNEQFFGPGTRLTVL.

The rearrangement links TRBV27 to TRBJ1-6, with D uncertain. The V gene lost 4 bases and the J gene lost 2 bases, with 15 bases spanning the gap. The CDR3 consists of 17 residues. CDR1 is MNHEY, CDR2 SMNVEV, per germline (reference sequence). CDR3 protein: CASSSSLRFPYNSPLHF. CDR3 DNA sequence: TGTGCCAGCAGTTCCTCCCTCAGGTTCCCCTATAATTCACCCCTCCACTTT.

The chain joins TRBV4-3 to TRBJ1-5; D is ambiguous. V lost 0 bases to trimming and J lost 6 bases, with 6 bases between them. Germline V lookup: CDR1 LGHNA, CDR2 YSLEER. The CDR3 length is 13 residues. CDR3 nucleotides: TGCGCCAGCAGCCAAGATTACGGTCAGCCCCAGCATTTT. It yields the protein CASSQDYGQPQHF.

This clone was seen more than once but under ten times. The rearrangement uses TRBV15 and TRBJ2-5; 11 bases map to TRBD2. Trimming cost V 4 bases and J 4 bases; bases outside gene matches: 5. The germline V gene encodes CDR1 LNHNV and CDR2 YYDKDF (reference sequence). This CDR3 contains 15 residues. The CDR3 DNA sequence: TGTGCCACCAGCATCTCTAGCGGGGGGTCAGAGACCCAGTACTTC. This translates into CATSISSGGSETQYF.

This rearrangement joins TRBV7-2 to TRBJ2-3; no definite D call. V was trimmed by 3 bases and J by 4 bases, leaving 14 bases between them. Germline CDR1 reads SGHTA; CDR2 reads FQGNSA. This CDR3 is built from 15 residues. CDR3 protein: CASSFDTPSADTQYF. The CDR3 DNA follows: TGTGCCAGCAGCTTCGACACGCCGTCAGCAGATACGCAGTATTTT.